This TCR beta chain was retrieved from a study of cytomegalovirus exposure and HLA in healthy donors. Overall study: Earlier, some 170 million T cells were analyzed, and more than 100 million unique TCR beta sequences were found among them. Study-wide results and limits: Using a false discovery rate of 0.05, a later analysis showed that about 16,000 TCR beta sequences were associated with HLA alleles. TCR association rates varied by HLA locus in a later analysis, with DRB1 highest and HLA-C lowest.

Trimming removed 6 bases from V and 5 bases from J; junction bases left unmatched: 7. Germline loops: CDR1 MNHNS, CDR2 SASEGT. The CDR3 contains 13 residues. To note about this clone: The antigen is undetermined.

The PCR contained 60 Vbeta and 13 Jbeta primers. Some clones are missing from TCRdb's copy, which holds only in-frame ones; the method was immunoSEQ multiplex PCR. The table has 130,000 or so clones, approximately 69% seen once. This receptor was taken from a middle-aged man in good health and CMV-seropositive. Sequenced: PBMCs. The chain combines TRBV6-1 with TRBJ2-7; 7 bases agree with TRBD2. The CDR3 is CASRRAGLHEQYF. CDR3 DNA sequence: TGTGCCAGCAGGAGAGCGGGGCTTCACGAGCAGTACTTC.